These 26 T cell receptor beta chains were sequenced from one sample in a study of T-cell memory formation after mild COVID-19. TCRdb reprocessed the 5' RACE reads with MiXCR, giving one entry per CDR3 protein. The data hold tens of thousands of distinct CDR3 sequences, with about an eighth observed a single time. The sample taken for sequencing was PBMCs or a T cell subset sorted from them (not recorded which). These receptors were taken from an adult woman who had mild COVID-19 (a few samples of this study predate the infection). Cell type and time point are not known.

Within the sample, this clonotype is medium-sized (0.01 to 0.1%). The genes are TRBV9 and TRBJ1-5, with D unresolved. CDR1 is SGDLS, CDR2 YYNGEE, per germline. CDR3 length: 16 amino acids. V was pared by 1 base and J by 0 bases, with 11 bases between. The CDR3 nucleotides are TGTGCCAGCAGCGTACCCCTCCCTTATAGCAATCAGCCCCAGCATTTT. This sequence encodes CASSVPLPYSNQPQHF.

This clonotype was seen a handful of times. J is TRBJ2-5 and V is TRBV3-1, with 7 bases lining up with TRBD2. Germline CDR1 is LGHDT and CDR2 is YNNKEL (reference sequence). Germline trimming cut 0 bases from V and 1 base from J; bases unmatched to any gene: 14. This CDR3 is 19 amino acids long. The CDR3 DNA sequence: TGTGCCAGCAGCCAAGATATAGTGAGCGGGATCGGACCCCAAGAGACCCAGTACTTC. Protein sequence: CASSQDIVSGIGPQETQYF.

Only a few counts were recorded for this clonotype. The CDR3 DNA reads as TGTGCCAGCAGCCCCATGTTGGACACTGAAGCTTTCTTT. It codes for CASSPMLDTEAFF. The rearrangement uses TRBV7-8 and TRBJ1-1; D unclear. Between the trimmed V and J ends, which lost 5 bases and 3 bases, there was a span of 10 bases. This CDR3 contains 13 residues. Germline V gene data show CDR1 as SGHVS and CDR2 as FQNEAQ.

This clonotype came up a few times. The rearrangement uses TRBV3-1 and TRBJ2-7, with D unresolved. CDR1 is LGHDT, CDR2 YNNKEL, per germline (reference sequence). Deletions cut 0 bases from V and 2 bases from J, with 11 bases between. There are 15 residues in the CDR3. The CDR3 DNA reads TGTGCCAGCAGCCAAGACCCTAGTGACGCCTACGAGCAGTACTTC. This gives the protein CASSQDPSDAYEQYF.

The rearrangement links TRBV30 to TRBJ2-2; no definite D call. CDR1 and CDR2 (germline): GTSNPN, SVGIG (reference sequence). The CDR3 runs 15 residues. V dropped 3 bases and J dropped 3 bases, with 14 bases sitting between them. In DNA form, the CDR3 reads TGTGCCTGGAGGCCCACCGAAAGAGACACCGGGGAGCTGTTTTTT. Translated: CAWRPTERDTGELFF.

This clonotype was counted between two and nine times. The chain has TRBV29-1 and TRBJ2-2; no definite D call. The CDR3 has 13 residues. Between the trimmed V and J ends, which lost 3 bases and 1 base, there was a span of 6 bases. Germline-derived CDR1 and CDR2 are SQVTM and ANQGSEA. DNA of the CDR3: TGCAGCGTTGATGTGGTGAACACCGGGGAGCTGTTTTTT. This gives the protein CSVDVVNTGELFF.

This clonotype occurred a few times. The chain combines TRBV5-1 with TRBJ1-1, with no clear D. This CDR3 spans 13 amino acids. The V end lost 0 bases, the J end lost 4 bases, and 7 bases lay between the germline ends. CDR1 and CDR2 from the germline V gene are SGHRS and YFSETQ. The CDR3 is CASSLAIGTEAFF. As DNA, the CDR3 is TGCGCCAGCAGCTTGGCAATCGGCACTGAAGCTTTCTTT.

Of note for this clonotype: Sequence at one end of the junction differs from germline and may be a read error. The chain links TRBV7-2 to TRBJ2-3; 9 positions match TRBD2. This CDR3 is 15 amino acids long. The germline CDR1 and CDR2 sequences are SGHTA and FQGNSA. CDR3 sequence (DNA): TGTGCCAGCAGTTTTTCCGGGACTAGCACCGATACGCAGTATTTT. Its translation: CASSFSGTSTDTQYF. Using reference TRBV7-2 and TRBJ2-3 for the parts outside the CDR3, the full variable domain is GAGVSQSPSNKVTEKGKDVELRCDPISGHTALYWYRQSLGQGLEFLIYFQGNSAPDKSGLPSDRFSAERTGGSVSTLTIQRTQQEDSAVYLCASSFSGTSTDTQYFGPGTRLTVL.

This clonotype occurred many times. CDR3 residues: CASSPPGLAYNEQFF. The CDR3 DNA reads TGTGCCAGCAGCCCCCCGGGACTAGCATACAATGAGCAGTTCTTC. The chain links TRBV7-6 to TRBJ2-1; 9 bases are a match to TRBD2. CDR3 length: 15 amino acids. After removal of 5 bases from V and 4 bases from J, the junction contained 6 bases not matched to a gene. The V gene's germline CDR1 is SGHVS and CDR2 FNYEAQ. Variable domain in full (rest from reference TRBV7-6 and TRBJ2-1): GAGVSQSPRYKVTKRGQDVALRCDPISGHVSLYWYRQALGQGPEFLTYFNYEAQQDKSGLPNDRFSAERPEGSISTLTIQRTEQRDSAMYRCASSPPGLAYNEQFFGPGTRLTVL.

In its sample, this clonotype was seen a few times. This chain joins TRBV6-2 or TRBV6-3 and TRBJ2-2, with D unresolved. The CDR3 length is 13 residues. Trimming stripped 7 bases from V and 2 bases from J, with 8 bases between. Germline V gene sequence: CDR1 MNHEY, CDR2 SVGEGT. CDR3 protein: CASIEANTGELFF. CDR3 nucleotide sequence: TGTGCCAGCATTGAGGCTAACACCGGGGAGCTGTTTTTT.

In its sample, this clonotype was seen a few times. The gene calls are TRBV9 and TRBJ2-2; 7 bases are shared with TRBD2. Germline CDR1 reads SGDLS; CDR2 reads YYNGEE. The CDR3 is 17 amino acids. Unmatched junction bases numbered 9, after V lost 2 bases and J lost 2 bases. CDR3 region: CASSVSVRGENTGELFF. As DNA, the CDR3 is TGTGCCAGCAGCGTTAGTGTCCGGGGGGAAAACACCGGGGAGCTGTTTTTT. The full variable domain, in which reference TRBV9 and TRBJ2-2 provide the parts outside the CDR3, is DSGVTQTPKHLITATGQRVTLRCSPRSGDLSVYWYQQSLDQGLQFLIQYYNGEERAKGNILERFSAQQFPDLHSELNLSSLELGDSALYFCASSVSVRGENTGELFFGEGSRLTVL.

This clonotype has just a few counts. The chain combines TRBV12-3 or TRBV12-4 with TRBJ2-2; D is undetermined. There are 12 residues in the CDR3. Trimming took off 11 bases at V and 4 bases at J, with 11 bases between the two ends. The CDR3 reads CAGLGGTGELFF. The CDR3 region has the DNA TGTGCCGGATTGGGCGGCACCGGGGAGCTGTTTTTT.

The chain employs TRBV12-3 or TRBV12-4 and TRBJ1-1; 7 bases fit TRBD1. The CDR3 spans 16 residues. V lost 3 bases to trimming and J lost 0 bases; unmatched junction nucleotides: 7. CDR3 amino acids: CASSFSSGQVNTEAFF. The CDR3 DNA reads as TGTGCCAGCAGTTTTTCCTCCGGACAGGTGAACACTGAAGCTTTCTTT.

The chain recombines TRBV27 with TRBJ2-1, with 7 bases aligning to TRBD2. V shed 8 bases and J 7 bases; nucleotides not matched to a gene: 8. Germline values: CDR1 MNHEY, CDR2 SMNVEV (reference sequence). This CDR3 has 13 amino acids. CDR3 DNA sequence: TGTGCCAGCTCGGCGGGAGAGGGGAATGAGCAGTTCTTC. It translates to CASSAGEGNEQFF.

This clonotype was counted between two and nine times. CDR3 sequence: CASSEGYTNYGYTF. In nucleotides, the CDR3 is TGTGCCAGCAGTGAAGGTTACACTAACTATGGCTACACCTTC. This chain connects TRBV6-1 to TRBJ1-2; no clear D gene. V was cut by 1 base and J by 0 bases, with 6 bases left in between. Germline V gene lookup returns CDR1 MNHNS and CDR2 SASEGT. The CDR3 has 14 amino acids.

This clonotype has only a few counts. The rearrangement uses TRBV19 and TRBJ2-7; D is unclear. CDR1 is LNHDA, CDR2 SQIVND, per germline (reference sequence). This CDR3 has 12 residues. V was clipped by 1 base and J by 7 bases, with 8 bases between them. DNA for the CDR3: TGTGCCAGTAGTATAGGGCTCACGGAGCAGTACTTC. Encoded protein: CASSIGLTEQYF.

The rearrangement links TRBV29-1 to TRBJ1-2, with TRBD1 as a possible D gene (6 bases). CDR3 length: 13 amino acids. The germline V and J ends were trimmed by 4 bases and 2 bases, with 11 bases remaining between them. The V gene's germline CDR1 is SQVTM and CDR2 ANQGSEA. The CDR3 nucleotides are TGCAGCGTTGGTAGACAGGAGAACTATGGCTACACCTTC. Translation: CSVGRQENYGYTF.

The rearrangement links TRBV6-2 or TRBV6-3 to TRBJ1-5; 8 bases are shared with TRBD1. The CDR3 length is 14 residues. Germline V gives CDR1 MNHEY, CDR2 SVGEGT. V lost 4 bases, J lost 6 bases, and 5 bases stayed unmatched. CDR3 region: CASSSGQGRQPQHF. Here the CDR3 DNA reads TGTGCCAGCAGTTCCGGACAGGGACGTCAGCCCCAGCATTTT.

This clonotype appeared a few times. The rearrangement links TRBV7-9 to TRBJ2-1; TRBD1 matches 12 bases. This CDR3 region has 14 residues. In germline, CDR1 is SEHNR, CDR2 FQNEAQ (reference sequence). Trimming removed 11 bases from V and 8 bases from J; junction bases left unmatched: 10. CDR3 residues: CAGLGTGGLDEQFF. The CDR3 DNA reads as TGTGCCGGCCTTGGGACAGGGGGCTTAGATGAGCAGTTCTTC.

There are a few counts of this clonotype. DNA of the CDR3: TGCAGTGCTAGAGCCTGGGGGGAGTCCTACGAGCAGTACTTC. Translated: CSARAWGESYEQYF. The chain employs TRBV20-1 and TRBJ2-7; D may be TRBD2 (6 bases). Germline loops: CDR1 DFQATT, CDR2 SNEGSKA (reference sequence). This CDR3 has 14 residues. Trimming shortened V by 1 base and J by 1 base, and 11 bases separated the two germline ends.

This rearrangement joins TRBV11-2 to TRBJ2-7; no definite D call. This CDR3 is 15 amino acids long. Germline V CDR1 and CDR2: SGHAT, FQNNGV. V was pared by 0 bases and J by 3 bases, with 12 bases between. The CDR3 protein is CASSLDQDHLYEQYF. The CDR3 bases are TGTGCCAGCAGCTTAGACCAGGATCACCTCTACGAGCAGTACTTC.

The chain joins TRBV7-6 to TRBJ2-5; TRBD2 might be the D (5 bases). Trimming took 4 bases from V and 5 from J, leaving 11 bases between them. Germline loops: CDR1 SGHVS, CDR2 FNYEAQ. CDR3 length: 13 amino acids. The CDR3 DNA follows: TGTGCCAGCAGCTCAGAGGGCGGGGAGACCCAGTACTTC. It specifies CASSSEGGETQYF. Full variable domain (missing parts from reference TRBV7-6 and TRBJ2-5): GAGVSQSPRYKVTKRGQDVALRCDPISGHVSLYWYRQALGQGPEFLTYFNYEAQQDKSGLPNDRFSAERPEGSISTLTIQRTEQRDSAMYRCASSSEGGETQYFGPGTRLLVL.

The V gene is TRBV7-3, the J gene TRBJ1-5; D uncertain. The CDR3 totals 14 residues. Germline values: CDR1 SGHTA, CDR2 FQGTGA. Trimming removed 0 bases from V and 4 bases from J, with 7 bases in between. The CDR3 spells CASSLTTRNQPQHF. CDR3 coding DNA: TGTGCCAGCAGCTTAACGACGAGGAATCAGCCCCAGCATTTT.

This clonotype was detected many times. The CDR3 spells CASSLETYLAGELFF. DNA for the CDR3: TGTGCCAGCAGCTTAGAAACCTACCTCGCCGGGGAGCTGTTTTTT. The V call is TRBV11-2, the J call TRBJ2-2; D gene ambiguous. The V gene's germline CDR1 is SGHAT and CDR2 FQNNGV. The CDR3 loop spans 15 amino acids. Trimming cost V 0 bases and J 6 bases, with 11 bases left between them.

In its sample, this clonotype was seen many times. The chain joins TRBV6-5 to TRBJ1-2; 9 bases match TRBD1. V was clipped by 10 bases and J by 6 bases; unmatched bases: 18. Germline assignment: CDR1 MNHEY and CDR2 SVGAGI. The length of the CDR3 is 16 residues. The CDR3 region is CATGYPPAGQGHGYTF. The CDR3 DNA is TGTGCCACGGGGTACCCACCGGCGGGACAGGGTCATGGCTACACCTTC.

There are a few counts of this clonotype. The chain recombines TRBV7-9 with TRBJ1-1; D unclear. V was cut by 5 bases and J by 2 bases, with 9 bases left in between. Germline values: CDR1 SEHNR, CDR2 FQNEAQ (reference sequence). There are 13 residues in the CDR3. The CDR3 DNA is TGTGCCAGCAGCCCAGACCCCAACACTGAAGCTTTCTTT. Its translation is CASSPDPNTEAFF.